The 2 T cell receptor beta chains in this list originate from one sample, sequenced in a study of early T cells in non-severe SARS-CoV-2 infection. Each CDR3 protein gets one entry after TCRdb re-called the 5' RACE reads with MiXCR. Here the sample spans 35,000 to 40,000 distinct CDR3 sequences, less than 5% being singletons. Sequencing used whole blood. The receptor source for this set is an adult who was a healthcare worker with PCR-confirmed SARS-CoV-2 infection or an uninfected control (not recorded which).

This clonotype was observed many times. This chain links TRBV27 with TRBJ2-3; D is possibly TRBD1 (6 bases). This CDR3 is built from 14 residues. Between the trimmed V and J ends, which lost 5 bases and 6 bases, there was a span of 15 bases. Germline V lookup: CDR1 MNHEY, CDR2 SMNVEV (reference sequence). The CDR3 sequence: CASSPRTVPDTQYF. CDR3 coding DNA: TGTGCCAGCAGTCCACGGACAGTCCCCGATACGCAGTATTTT.

The rearrangement joins TRBV11-1 to TRBJ2-5; D could derive from TRBD1 or TRBD2 (5 bases each). The V and J ends lost 1 base and 5 bases respectively, with 8 bases between them. Germline loops: CDR1 SGHAT, CDR2 FQDESV (reference sequence). This CDR3 is built from 13 residues. The CDR3 DNA reads as TGTGCCAGCAGCTTAGGAGGGGTGGAGACCCAGTACTTC. As protein: CASSLGGVETQYF.